A single sample is the source of the 29 T cell receptor beta chains below, sequenced in a study of T cells and Merkel cell carcinoma outcomes. Produced via immunoSEQ multiplex PCR; TCRdb's table is partial and in-frame only. This sample has about 19,000 clones, with roughly 82% found just once. The sample taken for sequencing was tumor tissue from Merkel cell carcinoma. The receptors come from a human donor with Merkel cell carcinoma.

The chain has TRBV4-1 and TRBJ1-3, with a tentative D call TRBD1 (5 bases). The V end lost 0 bases, the J end lost 4 bases, and 13 bases lay between the germline ends. Per germline, CDR1 MGHRA and CDR2 YSYEKL. The CDR3 sequence is 16 residues long. CDR3 DNA: TGCGCCAGCAGCCAAGAGGGTAGGGGATTCGGAAACACCATATATTTT. Translating it yields CASSQEGRGFGNTIYF.

The chain is built from TRBV18 and TRBJ2-5, with TRBD2 matching over 14 bases. The CDR3 loop spans 16 amino acids. Germline CDR1 KGHSH, CDR2 LQKENI. V lost 3 bases and J lost 5; bases outside the gene matches: 5. DNA of the CDR3: TGTGCCAGCTCACCGGGACTAGCGGGAGAGGGTGAGACCCAGTACTTC. Its protein product is CASSPGLAGEGETQYF.

The J gene is TRBJ2-3, the V gene TRBV11-2; 9 nucleotides agree with TRBD1. V was pared by 5 bases and J by 2 bases, with 2 bases of the junction left unmatched. This CDR3 region has 14 residues. Germline assignment: CDR1 SGHAT and CDR2 FQNNGV. As DNA, the CDR3 is TGTGCCAGCAGCCGGACAGGGGACACAGATACGCAGTATTTT. Its protein product is CASSRTGDTDTQYF.

The chain is built from TRBV11-3 and TRBJ1-5; D remains unclear. CDR1 is SGHNT and CDR2 is YENEEA in the germline V gene. V lost 0 bases to trimming and J lost 7 bases, with 7 bases between them. The CDR3 runs 13 residues. In DNA form, the CDR3 reads TGTGCCAGCAGCTTAGATCGAGAACAGCCCCAGCATTTT. The encoded protein is CASSLDREQPQHF.

V gene TRBV7-2 combines with J gene TRBJ1-5; the D is unclear. Trimming removed 1 base at V and 0 bases at J, with 13 bases between. This CDR3 spans 17 amino acids. Germline V gene lookup returns CDR1 SGHTA and CDR2 FQGNSA. CDR3 sequence (DNA): TGTGCCAGCAGCTTAGTTCGCGTAGCATATAGCAATCAGCCCCAGCATTTT. Its translation is CASSLVRVAYSNQPQHF.

This chain connects TRBV10-3 to TRBJ2-1; D is perhaps TRBD2 (5 bases). The CDR3 spans 15 residues. V was trimmed by 3 bases and J by 0 bases, leaving 9 bases between them. Per germline, CDR1 ENHRY and CDR2 SYGVKD. CDR3 sequence reads: CAISEGDYSYNEQFF. The CDR3 DNA reads TGTGCCATCAGTGAAGGAGACTACTCCTACAATGAGCAGTTCTTC.

The rearrangement uses TRBV7-9 and TRBJ2-2, with D perhaps assigned TRBD1 or TRBD2 (5 bases each). V was shortened by 8 bases and J by 3 bases, with 13 bases between the two germline ends. The CDR3 sequence is 14 residues long. Germline V gene data show CDR1 as SEHNR and CDR2 as FQNEAQ (reference sequence). CDR3 DNA sequence: TGTGCCAGCCTAGGGGACCTCTACACCGGGGAGCTGTTTTTT. It translates to CASLGDLYTGELFF.

The chain has TRBV28 and TRBJ2-1; D perhaps matches TRBD2 (6 bases). Per the germline V gene, CDR1 is MDHEN and CDR2 is SYDVKM. Between the trimmed V and J ends, which lost 4 bases and 0 bases, there was a span of 16 bases. The CDR3 has 17 residues. The DNA for the CDR3 is TGTGCCAGCAGTTCCACCCTTCACGGGGGCTCCTACAATGAGCAGTTCTTC. Its translation is CASSSTLHGGSYNEQFF.

The chain uses TRBV10-3 and TRBJ2-3; a possible D gene is TRBD1 (5 bases). This CDR3 has 16 residues. Trimming stripped 5 bases from V and 2 bases from J, with 17 bases between. CDR1 and CDR2 (germline): ENHRY, SYGVKD. CDR3 protein: CAISQQGRAVTDTQYF. CDR3 DNA sequence: TGTGCCATCAGTCAGCAAGGCAGGGCGGTCACAGATACGCAGTATTTT.

This chain joins TRBV27 and TRBJ1-5, with D possibly being TRBD1 (5 bases). Trimming pared 6 bases from V and 11 bases from J, leaving 26 bases between. Looked up from germline, CDR1 is MNHEY and CDR2 is SMNVEV (reference sequence). The CDR3 totals 16 residues. CDR3: CASSPIGRDLRASQHF. CDR3 bases: TGTGCCAGCAGCCCCATCGGGCGGGACTTACGGGCGTCCCAGCATTTT.

This rearrangement joins TRBV7-9 to TRBJ1-1; D unresolved. Germline V gene lookup returns CDR1 SEHNR and CDR2 FQNEAQ (reference sequence). The V end was cut by 6 bases, the J end by 6 bases, with 17 bases between. This CDR3 has 14 amino acids. CDR3 in amino acids: CASRPAGQKAEAFF. The CDR3, as DNA: TGTGCCAGCAGGCCTGCTGGGCAGAAGGCTGAAGCTTTCTTT.

This chain connects TRBV6-5 to TRBJ1-2; possibly TRBD1 for D (5 bases). V was cut by 5 bases and J by 5 bases, with 18 bases left in between. Germline CDR1 reads MNHEY; CDR2 reads SVGAGI. The CDR3 has 15 amino acids. The CDR3 reads CASSNRDGRLYGYTF. CDR3 coding DNA: TGTGCCAGCAGTAACCGGGACGGACGTCTTTATGGCTACACCTTC.

A note on this clone: A junction end diverges from the germline sequence, so it may reflect a read error. The genes are TRBV4-2 and TRBJ1-6; tentatively, D is TRBD1 (5 bases). From germline, CDR1 is LGHNA and CDR2 YNFKEQ. The CDR3 totals 16 residues. CDR3 region: CASSQVGRGSDSPLHF. Written as DNA, the CDR3 is TGTGCTAGCAGCCAAGTTGGAAGGGGATCTGATTCACCCCTCCACTTT.

V gene TRBV7-9 combines with J gene TRBJ1-3, with D possibly matching TRBD1 (6 bases). The V gene's germline CDR1 is SEHNR and CDR2 FQNEAQ (reference sequence). The CDR3 spans 15 residues. V was pared by 1 base and J by 4 bases, with 11 bases between. CDR3 amino acids: CASSLEQGGGNTIYF. The CDR3 nucleotides are TGTGCCAGCAGCTTAGAACAGGGTGGCGGAAACACCATATATTTT.

V gene TRBV9 combines with J gene TRBJ2-1, with D perhaps being TRBD1 or TRBD2 (5 bases each). V lost 0 bases and J 3 bases, leaving 10 bases between the germline ends. Germline loops: CDR1 SGDLS, CDR2 YYNGEE. CDR3 length: 15 amino acids. The CDR3 sequence is CASSVEGRVYNEQFF. DNA for the CDR3: TGTGCCAGCAGCGTAGAGGGGCGGGTCTACAATGAGCAGTTCTTC. Drawing the rest from reference TRBV9 and TRBJ2-1, the complete variable domain is DSGVTQTPKHLITATGQRVTLRCSPRSGDLSVYWYQQSLDQGLQFLIQYYNGEERAKGNILERFSAQQFPDLHSELNLSSLELGDSALYFCASSVEGRVYNEQFFGPGTRLTVL.

This clone rates as medium-sized (0.01 to 0.1%). The rearrangement uses TRBV9 and TRBJ2-7; weak D call: TRBD2 (6 bases). CDR1 is SGDLS, CDR2 YYNGEE, per germline. CDR3 length equals 13 residues. V lost 4 bases, J lost 2 bases, and 10 bases lay in between. CDR3 residues: CASSPSDTYEQYF. In DNA, the CDR3 is TGTGCCAGCAGCCCTAGCGACACCTACGAGCAGTACTTC.

This clone was detected a few times. The genes are TRBV4-1 and TRBJ2-1; TRBD2 matches 7 bases. This CDR3 spans 15 amino acids. V was clipped by 4 bases and J by 8 bases; unmatched bases: 11. The V gene's germline CDR1 is MGHRA and CDR2 YSYEKL. The CDR3 region is CASSLPTSASDEQFF. As DNA, the CDR3 is TGCGCCAGCAGCCTTCCAACTAGCGCCAGCGATGAGCAGTTCTTC.

CDR3 residues: CASSPGDRRGNTIYF. CDR3 sequence (DNA): TGTGCCAGCAGCCCCGGGGACCGGAGGGGAAACACCATATATTTT. This chain joins TRBV9 and TRBJ1-3; weak D call: TRBD1 (5 bases). The CDR3 has 15 residues. Trimming pared 4 bases from V and 4 bases from J, leaving 15 bases between. CDR1 and CDR2 from the germline V gene are SGDLS and YYNGEE.

This chain uses TRBV18 with TRBJ2-1, with 11 bases that match TRBD2. Germline V gene sequence: CDR1 KGHSH, CDR2 LQKENI. V shed 3 bases, J shed 6 bases, and the junction held 10 bases outside the gene matches. This CDR3 has 17 amino acids. CDR3 sequence: CASSPELAGGPGNEQFF. The CDR3 DNA reads as TGTGCCAGCTCACCCGAGTTAGCGGGAGGGCCGGGCAATGAGCAGTTCTTC.

The sample holds a few counts of this clone. The gene calls are TRBV5-1 and TRBJ2-1; 11 positions agree with TRBD2. Germline V gene data show CDR1 as SGHRS and CDR2 as YFSETQ. The CDR3 has 16 residues. V was clipped by 4 bases and J by 8 bases; unmatched bases: 11. CDR3 sequence reads: CASSRVAGGLGDEQFF. Written as DNA, the CDR3 is TGCGCCAGCAGCCGTGTAGCGGGAGGGCTGGGTGATGAGCAGTTCTTC.

The chain recombines TRBV7-9 with TRBJ2-2; D is ambiguous. V lost 5 bases and J lost 5, with 9 bases in between. Germline V gene data show CDR1 as SEHNR and CDR2 as FQNEAQ (reference sequence). The CDR3 is 13 amino acids. CDR3 nucleotides: TGTGCCAGCAGCCCGGTAGTAACCGGGGAGCTGTTTTTT. Its protein is CASSPVVTGELFF.

V is TRBV2 and J is TRBJ2-1; TRBD2 matches 9 bases. From germline, CDR1 is SNHLY and CDR2 FYNNEI. There are 15 residues in the CDR3. Trimming took 4 bases from V and 4 from J; bases not matched to a gene: 5. CDR3 sequence: CASSVERGAYNEQFF. The CDR3 coding sequence is TGTGCCAGCAGTGTCGAGCGGGGGGCGTACAATGAGCAGTTCTTC.

This sequence joins TRBV2 and TRBJ1-4; D perhaps matches TRBD1 (5 bases). V was shortened by 4 bases and J by 5 bases, with 8 bases between the two germline ends. Germline assignment: CDR1 SNHLY and CDR2 FYNNEI. The length of the CDR3 is 13 residues. Written as DNA, the CDR3 is TGTGCCAGCAGTGGGACATCAAATGAAAAACTGTTTTTT. Translated: CASSGTSNEKLFF.

V usage is TRBV6-1 and J usage is TRBJ2-1, with D possibly TRBD2 on 5 matching bases. V lost 5 bases to trimming and J lost 6 bases, with 11 bases between them. The CDR3 has 13 residues. Germline loops: CDR1 MNHNS, CDR2 SASEGT. The CDR3 is CASSRGFANEQFF. The CDR3 DNA sequence: TGTGCCAGCAGTCGAGGGTTTGCCAATGAGCAGTTCTTC.

The chain links TRBV9 to TRBJ2-3; no firm D call. The CDR3 covers 13 residues. V was pared by 4 bases and J by 6 bases, with 12 bases between. Germline CDR1 reads SGDLS; CDR2 reads YYNGEE. In DNA form, the CDR3 reads TGTGCCAGCAGCACCGCCTGGCGGGATACGCAGTATTTT. Its translation is CASSTAWRDTQYF.

In nucleotides, the CDR3 is TGCGCCAGCAGCCCCTGGACAGCCGGCCCCGGGGAGACCCAGTACTTC. Its protein product is CASSPWTAGPGETQYF. The genes are TRBV5-1 and TRBJ2-5, with D tentatively TRBD1 (6 bases). The V end lost 4 bases, the J end lost 5 bases, and 21 bases lay between the germline ends. The CDR3 extends over 16 amino acids. Germline lookup yields CDR1 SGHRS and CDR2 YFSETQ.

In its sample, this clone was seen a few times. This chain links TRBV5-1 with TRBJ1-1, with D hard to call. V shed 0 bases and J shed 8 bases, with 11 bases lying between them. The CDR3 is 13 residues long. Germline CDR1 and CDR2: SGHRS and YFSETQ. The CDR3 sequence: CASSLDLSGEAFF. DNA for the CDR3: TGCGCCAGCAGCTTGGATTTGTCCGGGGAAGCTTTCTTT.

V and J are TRBV27 and TRBJ2-3, with no clear D. The ends were cut back, 7 bases at V and 0 bases at J, with 11 bases in the middle. CDR1 and CDR2 (germline): MNHEY, SMNVEV (reference sequence). This CDR3 contains 14 residues. DNA of the CDR3: TGTGCCAGCACCCAAGGGCCCAGCACAGATACGCAGTATTTT. Translating it yields CASTQGPSTDTQYF.

About this clone itself: The junction does not match germline at one end; this may be a read error. The chain joins TRBV5-1 to TRBJ2-2; the match to TRBD1 covers 9 bases. This CDR3 is 15 amino acids long. Germline CDR1 and CDR2: SGHRS and YFSETQ. CDR3 nucleotides: TGCGCCAGCACCTTGGACAGGGGTGACACCGGGGAGCTGTTTTTT. It is translated as CASTLDRGDTGELFF. The whole variable domain, filled in from reference TRBV5-1 and TRBJ2-2, reads KAGVTQTPRYLIKTRGQQVTLSCSPISGHRSVSWYQQTPGQGLQFLFEYFSETQRNKGNFPGRFSGRQFSNSRSEMNVSTLELGDSALYLCASTLDRGDTGELFFGEGSRLTVL.